The 24 T cell receptor beta chains below come from one sample, sequenced in a study of CD4+ T cells in melanoma. Measured with immunoSEQ multiplex PCR; TCRdb has only the in-frame clones, and not every one. There are over 130,000 clones in the sample; about 90% occur only once, and 1.5% to 1.7% lies in the top ten. Receptor source: a human donor with melanoma.

The V call is TRBV11-2, the J call TRBJ2-1; D call uncertain. The V end lost 5 bases, the J end lost 7 bases, and 24 bases lay between the germline ends. CDR3 length equals 17 residues. Germline loops: CDR1 SGHAT, CDR2 FQNNGV. Here the CDR3 reads CASSPWIWATEKNEQFF. CDR3 DNA: TGTGCCAGCAGCCCCTGGATCTGGGCCACGGAGAAAAATGAGCAGTTCTTC.

The rearrangement links TRBV7-9 to TRBJ2-1; 14 positions agree with TRBD2. CDR1 and CDR2 from the germline V gene are SEHNR and FQNEAQ (reference sequence). CDR3 length: 14 residues. After removal of 5 bases from V and 13 bases from J, the junction contained 7 bases not matched to a gene. The CDR3 loop is CASSQGLAGEVQFF. For the CDR3, the DNA is TGTGCCAGCAGCCAGGGACTAGCGGGGGAGGTACAGTTCTTC.

The rearrangement uses TRBV5-1 and TRBJ2-3, with 8 positions matching TRBD2. The CDR3 contains 13 residues. Per germline, CDR1 SGHRS and CDR2 YFSETQ. V lost 5 bases to trimming and J lost 6 bases; unmatched junction nucleotides: 5. The CDR3: CASREAGVDTQYF. The CDR3 DNA is TGCGCCAGCAGAGAAGCGGGGGTTGATACGCAGTATTTT. Based on the CDR3 plus reference TRBV5-1 and TRBJ2-3, the full variable domain is KAGVTQTPRYLIKTRGQQVTLSCSPISGHRSVSWYQQTPGQGLQFLFEYFSETQRNKGNFPGRFSGRQFSNSRSEMNVSTLELGDSALYLCASREAGVDTQYFGPGTRLTVL.

A few counts support this clone. This sample also contains other DNA sequences that code for the same CDR3. The rearrangement joins TRBV7-9 to TRBJ1-1; D is unclear. V gave up 1 base and J gave up 4 bases, with 7 bases separating them. Germline lookup yields CDR1 SEHNR and CDR2 FQNEAQ (reference sequence). The CDR3 totals 13 residues. CDR3 sequence reads: CASSLEGGTEAFF. Here the CDR3 DNA reads TGTGCCAGCAGCTTAGAGGGAGGCACTGAAGCTTTCTTT.

Here the CDR3 DNA reads TGTGCCAGTCATGGCTACACCTTC. Translating gives CASHGYTF. The chain joins TRBV27 to TRBJ1-2, with unresolved D. V gave up 9 bases and J gave up 6 bases, with 2 bases separating them. In germline, CDR1 is MNHEY, CDR2 SMNVEV (reference sequence). The CDR3 length is 8 residues.

This clone was recorded only once. The gene calls are TRBV25-1 and TRBJ2-2, with a weak D call TRBD2 (5 bases). The CDR3 is made up of 18 amino acids. Germline V lookup: CDR1 MGHDK, CDR2 SYGVNS. V shed 0 bases and J shed 6 bases, with 20 bases lying between them. CDR3: CASSEYGGGWGKAGELFF. The CDR3 nucleotides are TGTGCCAGCAGTGAATATGGCGGAGGTTGGGGAAAAGCCGGGGAGCTGTTTTTT. Using reference TRBV25-1 and TRBJ2-2 for the parts outside the CDR3, the full variable domain is EADIYQTPRYLVIGTGKKITLECSQTMGHDKMYWYQQDPGMELHLIHYSYGVNSTEKGDLSSESTVSRIRTEHFPLTLESARPSHTSQYLCASSEYGGGWGKAGELFFGEGSRLTVL.

The gene calls are TRBV19 and TRBJ1-4, with D possibly being TRBD1 (5 bases). There are 13 residues in the CDR3. The germline V and J ends were trimmed by 3 bases and 8 bases, with 10 bases remaining between them. From germline, CDR1 is LNHDA and CDR2 SQIVND (reference sequence). CDR3: CASSMKAGEKLFF. CDR3 sequence (DNA): TGTGCCAGTAGTATGAAGGCAGGGGAAAAACTGTTTTTT.

This clone occurred once. V and J are TRBV5-6 and TRBJ2-2, with D possibly TRBD2 on 5 matching bases. Deletions cut 4 bases from V and 3 bases from J, with 16 bases between. This CDR3 comprises 16 residues. Germline CDR1 SGHDT, CDR2 YYEEEE. CDR3 amino acids: CASSHYTSFYTGELFF. In DNA form, the CDR3 reads TGTGCCAGCAGCCATTATACTAGTTTCTACACCGGGGAGCTGTTTTTT.

The rearrangement joins TRBV9 to TRBJ2-3; the D gene is possibly TRBD2 (5 bases). This CDR3 comprises 15 residues. With 0 bases removed from V and 0 bases from J, the gap between germline ends came to 8 bases. CDR1 is SGDLS and CDR2 is YYNGEE in the germline V gene. The CDR3 DNA sequence: TGTGCCAGCAGCGTAGCACGGGGAAGCACAGATACGCAGTATTTT. Protein product: CASSVARGSTDTQYF.

The CDR3, as DNA: TGCGCCAGCAGCAGGGACAACTATGGCTACACCTTC. It translates to CASSRDNYGYTF. The V and J genes are TRBV10-2 and TRBJ1-2; TRBD1 is a possible D gene (5 bases). In germline, CDR1 is WSHSY, CDR2 SAAADI. The CDR3 consists of 12 residues. V gave up 6 bases and J gave up 2 bases, with 7 bases separating them.

This rearrangement joins TRBV18 to TRBJ1-1, with TRBD1 as a possible D gene (5 bases). The V end lost 4 bases, the J end lost 1 base, and 13 bases lay between the germline ends. The CDR3 loop spans 15 amino acids. Germline V lookup: CDR1 KGHSH, CDR2 LQKENI. CDR3 DNA: TGTGCCAGCTCACATCGCGGAGGGGAGAACACTGAAGCTTTCTTT. This translates into CASSHRGGENTEAFF.

The chain recombines TRBV7-9 with TRBJ1-1, with D unresolved. CDR1 and CDR2 from the germline V gene are SEHNR and FQNEAQ (reference sequence). With 5 bases removed from V and 3 bases from J, the gap between germline ends came to 16 bases. This CDR3 region has 15 residues. CDR3 DNA: TGTGCCAGCAGCCCTGAAGCACACGGGTACACTGAAGCTTTCTTT. Amino acids: CASSPEAHGYTEAFF.

This chain uses TRBV5-6 with TRBJ2-2, with no clear D. With 4 bases removed from V and 6 bases from J, the gap between germline ends came to 10 bases. The V gene's germline CDR1 is SGHDT and CDR2 YYEEEE. This CDR3 contains 13 residues. The CDR3 here is CASSHRVAGELFF. CDR3 nucleotides: TGTGCCAGCAGCCACCGGGTTGCCGGGGAGCTGTTTTTT. The entire variable domain, with the rest obtained from reference TRBV5-6 and TRBJ2-2, is as follows: DAGVTQSPTHLIKTRGQQVTLRCSPKSGHDTVSWYQQALGQGPQFIFQYYEEEERQRGNFPDRFSGHQFPNYSSELNVNALLLGDSALYLCASSHRVAGELFFGEGSRLTVL.

The chain uses TRBV10-1 and TRBJ1-5; 7 bases align to TRBD1. The CDR3 loop spans 16 amino acids. V was clipped by 8 bases and J by 7 bases; unmatched bases: 17. Germline CDR1 WNHNN, CDR2 SYGVQD (reference sequence). The CDR3 reads CASPYMTGPGRQPQHF. The CDR3 DNA reads TGCGCCAGCCCTTATATGACAGGGCCAGGGCGCCAGCCCCAGCATTTT.

This clone was recorded a few times. The rearrangement links TRBV5-4 to TRBJ1-1; D is undetermined. Germline values: CDR1 SGHNT, CDR2 YYREEE (reference sequence). The V and J ends lost 4 bases and 1 base respectively, with 5 bases between them. The CDR3 runs 12 residues. CDR3 sequence reads: CASSQGNTEAFF. Written as DNA, the CDR3 is TGTGCCAGCAGCCAAGGGAACACTGAAGCTTTCTTT.

This sequence joins TRBV11-2 and TRBJ2-4; 7 bases match TRBD1. V lost 7 bases, J lost 0 bases, and 9 bases stayed unmatched. CDR3 length: 16 amino acids. The V gene's germline CDR1 is SGHAT and CDR2 FQNNGV. The CDR3 coding sequence is TGTGCCAGCACTCCCGTTGAGGGGGCAGCCAAAAACATTCAGTACTTC. This translates into CASTPVEGAAKNIQYF. The full variable domain, its missing parts supplied by reference TRBV11-2 and TRBJ2-4, is EAGVAQSPRYKIIEKRQSVAFWCNPISGHATLYWYQQILGQGPKLLIQFQNNGVVDDSQLPKDRFSAERLKGVDSTLKIQPAKLEDSAVYLCASTPVEGAAKNIQYFGAGTRLSVL.

The chain joins TRBV5-1 to TRBJ2-5, with 10 bases matching TRBD2. Trimming removed 5 bases from V and 2 bases from J; junction bases left unmatched: 6. The germline CDR1 and CDR2 sequences are SGHRS and YFSETQ. The CDR3 contains 15 residues. The DNA for the CDR3 is TGCGCCAGCAGAAAGGGAGCGGGGGGGCAAGAGACCCAGTACTTC. Translation: CASRKGAGGQETQYF.

This clone was observed a single time. The chain combines TRBV5-4 with TRBJ1-2, with D perhaps TRBD1 (5 bases). The CDR3 sequence is 15 residues long. With 0 bases removed from V and 2 bases from J, the gap between germline ends came to 11 bases. The germline V gene has CDR1 SGHNT and CDR2 YYREEE (reference sequence). The CDR3 DNA is TGTGCCAGCAGCTTGGACGGGGCAGCCAACTATGGCTACACCTTC. Residues: CASSLDGAANYGYTF.

With regard to this clone: The same CDR3 can be traced to other DNA sequences in this sample. The V gene is TRBV5-1, the J gene TRBJ1-2; 8 nucleotides agree with TRBD1. J lost 3 bases, V lost 0 bases, and 1 base had no gene match. Germline V lookup: CDR1 SGHRS, CDR2 YFSETQ. This CDR3 spans 14 amino acids. The CDR3 bases are TGCGCCAGCAGCTTGGGGACAGGGTACTATGGCTACACCTTC. Translation: CASSLGTGYYGYTF.

The chain uses TRBV4-1 and TRBJ2-4; 9 positions match TRBD1. With 4 bases clipped from V and 2 bases from J, the junction kept 6 bases outside the gene matches. This CDR3 is built from 16 residues. Germline V CDR1 and CDR2: MGHRA, YSYEKL. CDR3 coding DNA: TGCGCCAGCAGCCTTGGGACAGGGCGTACCAAAAACATTCAGTACTTC. Protein product: CASSLGTGRTKNIQYF.

CDR3 sequence: CASSQGGNTEAFF. As DNA, the CDR3 is TGTGCCAGCAGCCAAGGGGGGAACACTGAAGCTTTCTTT. This chain uses TRBV7-3 with TRBJ1-1; possibly TRBD1 for D (6 bases). This CDR3 is 13 amino acids long. Germline V lookup: CDR1 SGHTA, CDR2 FQGTGA. V shed 5 bases and J shed 1 base, with 8 bases lying between them.

The chain couples TRBV6-5 to TRBJ2-3; D remains unclear. CDR3 length: 14 residues. V lost 4 bases, J lost 2 bases, and 10 bases lay in between. Germline CDR1 and CDR2: MNHEY and SVGAGI. The CDR3, as DNA: TGTGCCAGCAGTTCTGGTCTTAACACAGATACGCAGTATTTT. It is translated as CASSSGLNTDTQYF.

The chain uses TRBV29-1 and TRBJ2-2; a possible D gene is TRBD2 (6 bases). From germline, CDR1 is SQVTM and CDR2 ANQGSEA. V lost 5 bases and J lost 5, with 18 bases in between. The CDR3 extends over 15 amino acids. CDR3 loop: CSVPTGGGGTGELFF. The DNA of the CDR3 is TGCAGCGTTCCAACAGGTGGTGGAGGGACCGGGGAGCTGTTTTTT.

The CDR3 DNA reads TGTGCCAGCAGCTTAGGACTCCTAGCGTCCTACGAGCAGTACTTC. The encoded protein is CASSLGLLASYEQYF. The J gene is TRBJ2-7, the V gene TRBV7-8, with D possibly matching TRBD2 (6 bases). The CDR3 sequence is 15 residues long. V was clipped by 1 base and J by 1 base, with 11 bases between them. Germline CDR1 reads SGHVS; CDR2 reads FQNEAQ.